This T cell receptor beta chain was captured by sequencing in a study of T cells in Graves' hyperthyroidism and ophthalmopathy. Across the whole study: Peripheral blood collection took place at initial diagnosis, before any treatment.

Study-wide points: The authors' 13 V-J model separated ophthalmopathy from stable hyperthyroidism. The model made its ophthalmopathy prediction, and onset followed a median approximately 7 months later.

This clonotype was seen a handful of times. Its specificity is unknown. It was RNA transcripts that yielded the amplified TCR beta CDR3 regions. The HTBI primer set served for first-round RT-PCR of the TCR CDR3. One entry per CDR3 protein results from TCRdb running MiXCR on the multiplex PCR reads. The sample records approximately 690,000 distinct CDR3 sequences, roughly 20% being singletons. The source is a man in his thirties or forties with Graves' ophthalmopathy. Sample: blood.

In DNA, the CDR3 is TGTGCCACCCTGACCCGGGCCCACCAACAGTACGAGCAGTACTTC. It translates to CATLTRAHQQYEQYF. The rearrangement joins TRBV2 to TRBJ2-7, with no clear D. The V end was cut by 10 bases, the J end by 4 bases, with 23 bases between. The CDR3 is 15 residues long. Germline V gene data show CDR1 as SNHLY and CDR2 as FYNNEI.